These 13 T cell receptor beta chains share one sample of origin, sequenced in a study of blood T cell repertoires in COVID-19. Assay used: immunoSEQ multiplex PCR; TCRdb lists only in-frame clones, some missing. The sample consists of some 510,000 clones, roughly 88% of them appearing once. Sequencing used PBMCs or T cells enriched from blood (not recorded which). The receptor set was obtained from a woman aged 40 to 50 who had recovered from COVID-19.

The CDR3 DNA reads as TGTGCCAGCAGGTCTCGGGTCCCGGAAGCTTTCTTT. As protein: CASRSRVPEAFF. The chain employs TRBV12-3 or TRBV12-4 and TRBJ1-1; D not certain. The CDR3 loop spans 12 amino acids. V shed 6 bases and J shed 8 bases, with 13 bases lying between them.

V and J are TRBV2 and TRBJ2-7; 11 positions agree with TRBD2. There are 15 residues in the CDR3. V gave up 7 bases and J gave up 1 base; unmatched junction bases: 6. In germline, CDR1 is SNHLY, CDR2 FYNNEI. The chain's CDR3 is CASTVTSGTSYEQYF. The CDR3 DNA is TGTGCCAGCACCGTGACTAGCGGGACTTCCTACGAGCAGTACTTC.

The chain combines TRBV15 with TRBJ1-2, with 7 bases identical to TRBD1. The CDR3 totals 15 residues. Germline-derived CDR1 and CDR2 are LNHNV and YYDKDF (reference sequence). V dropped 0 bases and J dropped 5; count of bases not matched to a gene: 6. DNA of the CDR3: TGTGCCACCAGCAGAGATCGGGGCAGGGGGTATGGCTACACCTTC. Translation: CATSRDRGRGYGYTF. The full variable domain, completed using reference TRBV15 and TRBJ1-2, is DAMVIQNPRYQVTQFGKPVTLSCSQTLNHNVMYWYQQKSSQAPKLLFHYYDKDFNNEADTPDNFQSRRPNTSFCFLDIRSPGLGDTAMYLCATSRDRGRGYGYTFGSGTRLTVV.

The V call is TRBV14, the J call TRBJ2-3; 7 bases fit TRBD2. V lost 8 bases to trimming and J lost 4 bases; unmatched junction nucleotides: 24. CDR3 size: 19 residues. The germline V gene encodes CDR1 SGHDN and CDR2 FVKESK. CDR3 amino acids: CASSPRSLAGQARPDTQYF. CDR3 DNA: TGTGCCAGCTCACCTAGGTCTTTAGCGGGCCAGGCCCGCCCAGATACGCAGTATTTT.

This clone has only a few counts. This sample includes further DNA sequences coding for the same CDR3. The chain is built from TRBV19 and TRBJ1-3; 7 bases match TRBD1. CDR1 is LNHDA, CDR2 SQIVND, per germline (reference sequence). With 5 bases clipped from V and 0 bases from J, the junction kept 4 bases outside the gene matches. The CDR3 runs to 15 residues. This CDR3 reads CASSPRDSSGNTIYF. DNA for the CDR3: TGTGCCAGTAGTCCGAGGGACAGCTCTGGAAACACCATATATTTT. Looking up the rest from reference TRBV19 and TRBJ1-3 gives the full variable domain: DGGITQSPKYLFRKEGQNVTLSCEQNLNHDAMYWYRQDPGQGLRLIYYSQIVNDFQKGDIAEGYSVSREKKESFPLTVTSAQKNPTAFYLCASSPRDSSGNTIYFGEGSWLTVV.

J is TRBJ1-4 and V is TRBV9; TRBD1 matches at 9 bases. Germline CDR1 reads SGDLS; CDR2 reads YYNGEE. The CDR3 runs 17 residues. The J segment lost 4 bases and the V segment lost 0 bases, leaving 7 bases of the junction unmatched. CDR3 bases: TGTGCCAGCAGCGTAGCTCCACAGGGGGCTTATAATGAAAAACTGTTTTTT. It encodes CASSVAPQGAYNEKLFF. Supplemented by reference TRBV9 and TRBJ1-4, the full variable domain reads DSGVTQTPKHLITATGQRVTLRCSPRSGDLSVYWYQQSLDQGLQFLIQYYNGEERAKGNILERFSAQQFPDLHSELNLSSLELGDSALYFCASSVAPQGAYNEKLFFGSGTQLSVL.

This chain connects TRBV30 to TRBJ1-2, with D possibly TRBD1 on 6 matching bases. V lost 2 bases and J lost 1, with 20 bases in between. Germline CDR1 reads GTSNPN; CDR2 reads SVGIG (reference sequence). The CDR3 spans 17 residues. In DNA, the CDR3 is TGTGCCTGGAGTCCCCAGGGGACGCCGATTGATAACTATGGCTACACCTTC. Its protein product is CAWSPQGTPIDNYGYTF.

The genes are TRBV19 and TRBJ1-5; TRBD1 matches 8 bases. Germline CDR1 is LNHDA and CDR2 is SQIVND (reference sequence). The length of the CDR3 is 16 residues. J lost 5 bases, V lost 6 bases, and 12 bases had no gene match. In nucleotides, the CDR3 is TGTGCCAGTAGCCCACGCATTCGACAGGGGTATCAGCCCCAGCATTTT. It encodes CASSPRIRQGYQPQHF.

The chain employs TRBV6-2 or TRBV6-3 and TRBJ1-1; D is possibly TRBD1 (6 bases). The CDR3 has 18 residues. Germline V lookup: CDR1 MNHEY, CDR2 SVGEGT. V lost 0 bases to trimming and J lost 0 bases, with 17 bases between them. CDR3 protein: CASSYSRVNRAMNTEAFF. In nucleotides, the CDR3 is TGTGCCAGCAGTTACTCAAGGGTGAACAGGGCAATGAACACTGAAGCTTTCTTT.

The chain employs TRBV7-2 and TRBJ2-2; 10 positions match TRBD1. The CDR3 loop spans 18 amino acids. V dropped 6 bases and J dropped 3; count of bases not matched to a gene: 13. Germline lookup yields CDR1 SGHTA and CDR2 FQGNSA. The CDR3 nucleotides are TGTGCCAGCAGACGCCGGACAGGGGGTGCCCCGGACACCGGGGAGCTGTTTTTT. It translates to CASRRRTGGAPDTGELFF.

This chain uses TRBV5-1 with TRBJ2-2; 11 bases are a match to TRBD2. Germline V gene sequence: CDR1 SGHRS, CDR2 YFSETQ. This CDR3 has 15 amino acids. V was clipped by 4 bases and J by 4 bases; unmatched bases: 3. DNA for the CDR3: TGCGCCAGCAGCACTGGGACTAGCGGCACCGGGGAGCTGTTTTTT. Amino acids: CASSTGTSGTGELFF.

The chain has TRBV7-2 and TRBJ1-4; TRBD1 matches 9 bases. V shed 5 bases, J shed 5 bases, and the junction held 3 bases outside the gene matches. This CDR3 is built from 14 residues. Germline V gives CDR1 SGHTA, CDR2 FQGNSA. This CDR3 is CASSPDRGNEKLFF. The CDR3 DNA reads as TGTGCCAGCAGCCCAGACAGGGGGAATGAAAAACTGTTTTTT.

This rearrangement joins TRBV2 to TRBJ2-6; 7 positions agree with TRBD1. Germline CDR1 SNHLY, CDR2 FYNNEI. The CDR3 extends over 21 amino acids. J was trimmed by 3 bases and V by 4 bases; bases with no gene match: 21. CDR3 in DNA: TGTGCCAGCAGTGGTCCTGACAGGGCGGCCAAAATAGGGATTGGGGCCAACGTCCTGACTTTC. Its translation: CASSGPDRAAKIGIGANVLTF.